This TCR beta chain stems from a study of blood T cell repertoires in COVID-19. Here immunoSEQ multiplex PCR was the method, and the copy in TCRdb shows in-frame clones only, minus some. The sample yields approximately 300,000 clones, 90% seen once. V gave up 3 bases and J gave up 7 bases, with 9 bases separating them. CDR3 length: 13 amino acids. CDR1 LNHDA and CDR2 SQIVND come from the germline V gene (reference sequence). The sequence derives from a woman in her thirties who had been exposed to COVID-19. The sample consisted of PBMCs or T cells enriched from blood (not recorded which). The chain couples TRBV19 to TRBJ1-4; the D is unclear. The CDR3 nucleotides are TGTGCCAGTAGTATGGTCTCGGGTGAAAAACTGTTTTTT. This gives the protein CASSMVSGEKLFF.